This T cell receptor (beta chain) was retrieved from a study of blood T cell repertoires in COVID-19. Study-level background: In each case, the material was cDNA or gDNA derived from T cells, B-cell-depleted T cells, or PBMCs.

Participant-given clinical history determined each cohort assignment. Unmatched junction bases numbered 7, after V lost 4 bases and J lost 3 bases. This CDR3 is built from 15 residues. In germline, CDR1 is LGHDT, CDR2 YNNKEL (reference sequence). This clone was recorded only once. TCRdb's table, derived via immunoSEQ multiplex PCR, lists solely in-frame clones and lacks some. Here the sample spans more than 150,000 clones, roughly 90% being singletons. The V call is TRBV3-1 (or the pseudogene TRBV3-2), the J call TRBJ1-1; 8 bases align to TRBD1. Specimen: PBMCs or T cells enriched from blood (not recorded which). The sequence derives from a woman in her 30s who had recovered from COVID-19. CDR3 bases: TGTGCCAGCAGCCTCCATTCGACAGGGGACACTGAAGCTTTCTTT. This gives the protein CASSLHSTGDTEAFF.